The 15 T cell receptor beta chains in this list originate from one sample, sequenced in a study of T-cell reconstitution after alpha-beta-depleted transplantation in children. Preparation of the TCRbeta library involved a method that used unique molecular identifiers. TCRdb itself ran the PCR reads through MiXCR, one entry per CDR3 protein. The data hold 440,000 or so distinct CDR3 sequences, with roughly two fifths observed a single time. The specimen comprised PBMCs, sampled before TCRalphabeta/CD19-depleted stem cell transplant. The receptors were sampled from a girl between 2 and 10 years old with aplastic anemia, due to receive a stem cell transplant.

The sample holds many counts of this clonotype. This chain uses TRBV12-3 or TRBV12-4 with TRBJ1-1; weak D call: TRBD1 (5 bases). Trimming left V 0 bases short and J 8 bases short, with 13 bases between. The CDR3 runs to 14 residues. CDR3 bases: TGTGCCAGCAGTTTAGCGCAGGGCTTAATGGAAGCTTTCTTT. Translating gives CASSLAQGLMEAFF.

This clonotype was detected many times. Compared with germline, one end of the junction differs, possibly owing to a read error. The chain uses TRBV5-1 and TRBJ2-7; weak D call: TRBD1 (6 bases). CDR1 SGHRS and CDR2 YFSETQ come from the germline V gene. The CDR3 loop spans 11 amino acids. The CDR3: CASSLTRGRVF. The CDR3 DNA reads as TGCGCCAGCAGCTTGACCAGGGGAAGGGTTTTC.

This clonotype was observed a handful of times. V gene TRBV12-3 or TRBV12-4 combines with J gene TRBJ2-3; D is ambiguous. The CDR3 spans 13 residues. V gave up 6 bases and J gave up 2 bases, with 9 bases separating them. As DNA, the CDR3 is TGTGCCAGCAGGAAGCTTCCCACAGATACGCAGTATTTT. It codes for CASRKLPTDTQYF.

This chain connects TRBV12-3 or TRBV12-4 to TRBJ2-7, with D unresolved. The CDR3 is 13 residues long. Trimming cost V 1 base and J 1 base, with 5 bases left between them. CDR3 sequence (DNA): TGTGCCAGCAGTTTAGAACTGTCCTACGAGCAGTACTTC. Protein: CASSLELSYEQYF.

This rearrangement joins TRBV3-1 to TRBJ2-7; TRBD2 aligns across 8 bases. Trimming at V came to 2 bases and at J to 6 bases, leaving 6 bases not matched to a gene. Germline loops: CDR1 LGHDT, CDR2 YNNKEL (reference sequence). The CDR3 contains 14 residues. The CDR3 spells CASSQHGTRTEQYF. In nucleotides, the CDR3 is TGTGCCAGCAGCCAACACGGGACTAGAACCGAGCAGTACTTC.

This chain connects TRBV28 to TRBJ2-2; D could derive from TRBD1 or TRBD2 (5 bases each). The V gene's germline CDR1 is MDHEN and CDR2 SYDVKM. Trimming left V 8 bases short and J 3 bases short, with 19 bases between. CDR3 length: 16 amino acids. The CDR3: CASLHVRGRDTGELFF. The CDR3 nucleotides are TGTGCCAGCCTTCATGTAAGGGGACGAGACACCGGGGAGCTGTTTTTT.

The genes are TRBV20-1 and TRBJ2-5; tentatively, D is TRBD2 (6 bases). The germline gives CDR1 DFQATT, CDR2 SNEGSKA (reference sequence). V was cut by 3 bases and J by 5 bases, with 10 bases left in between. The CDR3 contains 12 residues. The CDR3 sequence: CSARRGGETQYF. CDR3 nucleotide sequence: TGCAGTGCTAGGCGGGGTGGGGAGACCCAGTACTTC.

The V and J genes are TRBV20-1 and TRBJ2-7, with TRBD1 matching over 9 bases. V was clipped by 8 bases and J by 6 bases; unmatched bases: 14. The CDR3 has 14 residues. Germline assignment: CDR1 DFQATT and CDR2 SNEGSKA (reference sequence). Written as DNA, the CDR3 is TGCAGTATTAGGGGACAGGGCAGTTGGATCGAGCAGTACTTC. Its translation: CSIRGQGSWIEQYF.

The V and J genes are TRBV10-3 and TRBJ1-1; maybe TRBD1 (6 bases). Trimming stripped 6 bases from V and 0 bases from J, with 11 bases between. The CDR3 covers 14 residues. Germline CDR1 ENHRY, CDR2 SYGVKD. CDR3 DNA: TGTGCCATCAGGCGAGGGGGGCTGAACACTGAAGCTTTCTTT. It codes for CAIRRGGLNTEAFF.

The V gene is TRBV20-1, the J gene TRBJ2-1; 14 nucleotides align to TRBD2. V shed 4 bases and J 12 bases; nucleotides not matched to a gene: 8. CDR3 size: 14 residues. CDR1 is DFQATT, CDR2 SNEGSKA, per germline (reference sequence). DNA for the CDR3: TGCAGTGCTACGGGACTAGCGGGAGAAGGTGGGCAGTTCTTC. Protein: CSATGLAGEGGQFF.

As regards this clonotype: A read error is possible here, since a much larger clone lies one base away. The chain employs TRBV11-1 and TRBJ1-3; tentatively, D is TRBD1 (6 bases). V was shortened by 1 base and J by 0 bases, with 16 bases between the two germline ends. The germline V gene has CDR1 SGHAT and CDR2 FQDESV (reference sequence). The CDR3 has 18 amino acids. The CDR3 DNA is TGTGCCAGCAGCTTAGGTGACTACGGGACACTCTCTGGAAACACCATATATTTT. Its translation: CASSLGDYGTLSGNTIYF.

There are many counts of this clonotype. The J gene is TRBJ2-3, the V gene TRBV20-1, with 9 bases lining up with TRBD1. This CDR3 is built from 15 residues. Looked up from germline, CDR1 is DFQATT and CDR2 is SNEGSKA (reference sequence). V dropped 2 bases and J dropped 4; count of bases not matched to a gene: 7. This CDR3 reads CSARMDRGYADTQYF. CDR3 bases: TGCAGTGCTAGAATGGACAGGGGTTATGCAGATACGCAGTATTTT.

This clonotype came up many times. This chain connects TRBV7-2 to TRBJ2-7, with TRBD2 matching 8 bases. The CDR3 length is 15 residues. With 5 bases clipped from V and 1 base from J, the junction kept 7 bases outside the gene matches. Germline lookup yields CDR1 SGHTA and CDR2 FQGNSA. CDR3 sequence reads: CASSPHSGRSYEQYF. DNA for the CDR3: TGTGCCAGCAGCCCCCACAGCGGGAGATCCTACGAGCAGTACTTC.

The chain combines TRBV6-5 with TRBJ2-1; D possibly uses TRBD1 or TRBD2 (5 bases each). Trimming pared 0 bases from V and 9 bases from J, leaving 15 bases between. CDR1 and CDR2 from the germline V gene are MNHEY and SVGAGI. The CDR3 contains 15 residues. The CDR3 DNA reads TGTGCCAGCAGTTACTCGGGGGTCCCGGGTGGTGAGCAGTTCTTC. As protein: CASSYSGVPGGEQFF.

This chain uses TRBV21-1 with TRBJ2-7. TRBV21-1 is an annotated pseudogene. The CDR3 sequence is 13 residues long. The CDR3 region has the DNA TGTGCCAGCGGATACAAGAGCTCCTACGAGCAGTACTTC. It yields the protein CASGYKSSYEQYF.